This T cell receptor (beta chain) was sequenced during a study of tumor-infiltrating lymphocytes in primary liver carcinoma (dated by TCRdb to 2017 to 2019). Some background on the complete study: Between late 2015 and March 2016, a few patients in China with histopathologically diagnosed primary liver carcinoma had surgical resection. A total of approximately 35 specimens from 5 patients underwent TCRbeta repertoire sequencing, comprising 25 or so tumor regions, 5 adjacent noncancerous liver tissues and 5 peripheral blood samples. Technical replicate repertoires showed high reproducibility, with mean shared-clone rates around 0.9 and correlation coefficients above 0.95. Each sample produced about 3.5 to 7.13 million productive TCRbeta reads, and read depth showed no significant difference between tissue types. Of the five patients, three men and two women aged 30 to 69 years, four had hepatocellular carcinoma and one had combined HCC and intrahepatic cholangiocarcinoma. For each liver tumor, the study sampled five regions along with adjacent normal tissue and blood, and applied TCRbeta repertoire sequencing, expression microarrays and whole-exome sequencing. The tumors of the five patients were staged as T1-T3 N0M0, with maximum diameters ranging from about 4 to 11 cm.

TRIzol reagent was used to extract blood RNA from unsorted whole blood, while the DNeasy Blood & Tissue kit provided the germline DNA. Patients had chronic HBV infection and were treatment-naive at sampling. Before surgery, about 4 milliliters of peripheral blood were drawn into K2EDTA tubes. This clonotype was detected only once. This receptor's antigen is unknown. Qualities for individual bases were not recorded, and no much larger clone is one base off. One read alone lends weak support. A constant-region primer and ProtoScript II reverse transcriptase were used to reverse-transcribe TCRbeta-specific cDNA from about 530 ng total RNA. The TCRbeta libraries were prepared through three rounds of nested multiplex PCR following a slightly modified ARM-PCR procedure. Each of the first two PCR rounds ran for approximately 11 cycles and used multiplex TRBV1-TRBV30 forward primers together with a Cbeta reverse primer. Sample barcodes and Illumina adapters were added in a final 25-cycle PCR with Deep VentR polymerase. Amplicons of 200-500 bp were gel-purified with a QIAquick gel extraction kit before sequencing. An Illumina HiSeq 2500 was used to sequence the TCRbeta amplicons, generating 250-bp paired-end reads. As for how the authors treated the data: Quality trimming of reads was performed with Trimmomatic v0.33, and paired reads were merged with FLASH v1.2.11 so that full CDR3 sequences could be recovered. MiGEC v1.2.1b assigned V, D and J germline segments to the rearranged TCRbeta sequences. Clonotype statistics and Shannon-Wiener diversity indices were calculated with VDJtools v1.0.0. To reduce sampling bias, subsequent analyses other than the diversity analysis used only the 250 most abundant clonotypes in each sample. TCRdb reprocessing: public reads trimmed at Q25 with fastp, clones called with MiXCR, in-frame beta chains kept. Merged by CDR3 protein, the rows form single entries marked with the most common genes and DNA. TCRdb's processing, not the study's, gives the V and J calls here. The sample contains hundreds of thousands of distinct CDR3 sequences, nearly 60% of them found a single time. The ten largest clones capture about a sixth of the sample.

CDR1 SGHDN and CDR2 FVKESK are derived from the germline V gene. V has 2 bases trimmed and J has 15 bases trimmed; junction bases matching no gene number 10. The CDR3 has 15 amino acids, counting the end cysteine and phenylalanine. The entry retains the CDR3 DNA only, 45 bases that are in frame from base 1. Study-wide findings and limitations: Because the samples were bulk and unsorted, CD4+ and CD8+ T cell repertoires could not be compared. Compared with blood, tumors had a significantly larger share of the repertoire taken up by the top 250 clones (p = 0.039). Because sequencing covered only the TCR beta chain and unpaired alpha chains were not captured, true repertoire diversity is likely underestimated. Pairs of tumor regions showed greater repertoire overlap (mean about 36%) than tumor-adjacent pairs (roughly 17%) or tumor-blood pairs (around 15%), which is consistent with antigen-driven expansion. Only 4 or 5 patients were included in the study, and the authors note that the findings should be validated in a larger study.

The specimen was peripheral blood. This chain is built from TRBV14 and TRBJ2-1, and 13 junctional nucleotides match TRBD2. The clonotype was recovered from a woman aged 25 to 39 with primary liver carcinoma and hepatitis B virus infection. In nucleotide form, the sequence is TGTGCCAGCAGCCAACCCGGGACTAGCGGGACGTTGCCGTTCTTC. It specifies CASSQPGTSGTLPFF. The full variable domain, completed from the reference TRBV14 and TRBJ2-1 proteins outside the CDR3, reads EAGVTQFPSHSVIEKGQTVTLRCDPISGHDNLYWYRRVMGKEIKFLLHFVKESKQDESGMPNNRFLAERTGGTYSTLKVQPAELEDSGVYFCASSQPGTSGTLPFFGPGTRLTVL.